This TCR beta chain was retrieved from a study of cytomegalovirus exposure and HLA in healthy donors. Regarding the study as a whole: According to a later analysis, most TCR beta chains associated with CMV appeared HLA-restricted. Researchers catalogued approximately 160 TCR beta chains as cytomegalovirus-associated. In a later analysis, TCR beta V- and J-gene trimming showed a link to a missense DCLRE1C variant.

The CDR3 length is 15 residues. V shed 8 bases, J shed 1 base, and the junction held 8 bases outside the gene matches. CDR1 is SNHLY, CDR2 FYNNEI, per germline. In the case of this clone: Its antigen is unidentified.

The primer mix had 60 Vbeta and 13 Jbeta primers. Clones were sequenced by immunoSEQ multiplex PCR, and TCRdb holds only the in-frame ones, with some missing. The data contain fewer than 150,000 clones, roughly 79% of them singletons. This rearrangement joins TRBV2 to TRBJ2-7; 10 bases map to TRBD2. The TCR was taken from a male donor in good health and CMV-seronegative. The specimen was PBMCs. The CDR3 region has the DNA TGTGCCAGCGAGCCATTAGCGGGGGGTTCCTACGAGCAGTACTTC. Amino acid sequence: CASEPLAGGSYEQYF.